The clone carrying this TCR beta chain was recorded many times. The entry originates in a study of breast tumors, draining lymph nodes, adjacent tissues. TCRdb passed the multiplex PCR reads through MiXCR, listing each CDR3 protein once. The sample holds 270,000 or so distinct CDR3 sequences, 30% seen once. Breast cancer patients provided tissue from their axillary draining lymph nodes. Germline CDR1 and CDR2: DFQATT and SNEGSKA (reference sequence). After removal of 6 bases from V and 1 base from J, the junction contained 8 bases not matched to a gene. The CDR3 has 15 amino acids. Sequenced material: axillary lymph node tissue. J is TRBJ2-3 and V is TRBV20-1; 9 nucleotides align to TRBD1. The TCR sequence derives from a female donor with breast cancer. Some clones in this sample may be carry-over from other donors' samples. CDR3 sequence reads: CSAVTGGHRTDTQYF. CDR3 DNA sequence: TGCAGTGCCGTCACAGGGGGCCACCGCACAGATACGCAGTATTTT.